These 6 T cell receptor beta chains were sequenced from one sample in a study of blood T cell repertoires in COVID-19. Generated by immunoSEQ multiplex PCR, the TCRdb table keeps only in-frame clones and is missing some. The table has roughly 380,000 clones, 85% to 90% seen once. The specimen sequenced was PBMCs or T cells enriched from blood (not recorded which). The receptors derive from a woman in her 30s who had been exposed to COVID-19.

The chain uses TRBV12-5 and TRBJ1-5, with D possibly being TRBD1 (5 bases). The V and J ends lost 7 bases and 0 bases respectively, with 13 bases between them. The CDR3 is 15 amino acids. In germline, CDR1 is LGHNT, CDR2 FRNRAP. The CDR3 nucleotides read TGTGCTAGTGCCCCAACAGGTTATAGCAATCAGCCCCAGCATTTT. Translated, it gives CASAPTGYSNQPQHF.

V and J are TRBV2 and TRBJ1-2; D might be TRBD1 (6 bases). CDR1 and CDR2 (germline): SNHLY, FYNNEI. Trimming shortened V by 3 bases and J by 4 bases, and 9 bases separated the two germline ends. The CDR3 is made up of 13 amino acids. CDR3 region: CASSEDSFYGYTF. The CDR3, as DNA: TGTGCCAGCAGTGAGGACAGCTTCTATGGCTACACCTTC. Looking up the rest from reference TRBV2 and TRBJ1-2 gives the full variable domain: EPEVTQTPSHQVTQMGQEVILRCVPISNHLYFYWYRQILGQKVEFLVSFYNNEISEKSEIFDDQFSVERPDGSNFTLKIRSTKLEDSAMYFCASSEDSFYGYTFGSGTRLTVV.

This clone was detected a few times. The chain links TRBV27 to TRBJ2-1; 8 bases map to TRBD2. The germline V gene has CDR1 MNHEY and CDR2 SMNVEV (reference sequence). V trimming: 7 bases; J trimming: 0 bases; junction bases outside the gene matches: 5. CDR3 length: 15 amino acids. CDR3 loop: CASIRTSRSYNEQFF. For the CDR3, the DNA is TGTGCCAGCATTAGGACTAGCCGCTCCTACAATGAGCAGTTCTTC.

The chain uses TRBV3-1 (or the pseudogene TRBV3-2) and TRBJ1-2; no definite D call. CDR3 length equals 14 residues. Trimming removed 0 bases at V and 8 bases at J, with 13 bases between. Germline CDR1 is LGHDT and CDR2 is YNNKEL (reference sequence). The CDR3 sequence is CASSQDPGSAGYTF. The CDR3 bases are TGTGCCAGCAGCCAAGATCCGGGGAGTGCGGGCTACACCTTC.

In its sample, this clone was seen once. The chain links TRBV4-2 to TRBJ2-3; the D gene is possibly TRBD2 (6 bases). This CDR3 region has 20 residues. Germline CDR1 LGHNA, CDR2 YNFKEQ. The V end was cut by 1 base, the J end by 2 bases, with 25 bases between. Here the CDR3 DNA reads TGTGCCAGCAGCCAAGGGGAGGAGCTGATACAGTTTCGAAACACAGATACGCAGTATTTT. This sequence encodes CASSQGEELIQFRNTDTQYF.

The V gene is TRBV10-1, the J gene TRBJ1-4; no clear D. CDR3 length: 15 amino acids. Germline values: CDR1 WNHNN, CDR2 SYGVQD (reference sequence). Between the trimmed V and J ends, which lost 6 bases and 0 bases, there was a span of 11 bases. CDR3 bases: TGCGCCAGCAGCGACAACAGTGCAACTAATGAAAAACTGTTTTTT. Encoded protein: CASSDNSATNEKLFF.